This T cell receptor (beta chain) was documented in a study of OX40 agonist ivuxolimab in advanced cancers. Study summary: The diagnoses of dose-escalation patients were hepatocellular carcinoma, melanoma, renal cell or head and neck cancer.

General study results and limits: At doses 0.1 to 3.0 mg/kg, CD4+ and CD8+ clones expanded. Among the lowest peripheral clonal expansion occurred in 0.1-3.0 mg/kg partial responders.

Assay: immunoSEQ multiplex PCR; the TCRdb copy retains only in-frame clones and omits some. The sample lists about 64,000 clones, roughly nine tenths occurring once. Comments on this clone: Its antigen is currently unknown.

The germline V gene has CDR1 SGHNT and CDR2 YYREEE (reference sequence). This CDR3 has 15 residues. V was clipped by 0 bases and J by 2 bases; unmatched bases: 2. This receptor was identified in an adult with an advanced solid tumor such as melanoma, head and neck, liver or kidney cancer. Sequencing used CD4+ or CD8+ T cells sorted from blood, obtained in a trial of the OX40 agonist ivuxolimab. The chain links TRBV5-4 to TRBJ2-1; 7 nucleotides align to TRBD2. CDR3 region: CASSLVAGAYNEQFF. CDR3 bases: TGTGCCAGCAGCTTGGTGGCGGGGGCCTACAATGAGCAGTTCTTC.